These 20 T cell receptor beta chains came from one sample sequenced in a study of type 1 regulatory T cells. MiXCR was run by TCRdb on the reads, yielding one entry per CDR3 protein. This table holds some 90,000 distinct CDR3 sequences, about a third found once. Specimen: CD4+ T cells, either the whole sample or a sorted fraction (not recorded which). Receptors were obtained from a human donor in good health.

This clonotype was observed a handful of times. This rearrangement joins TRBV28 to TRBJ2-3; D is unresolved. The CDR3 is made up of 15 amino acids. Trimming removed 1 base from V and 2 bases from J, with 10 bases in between. Per the germline V gene, CDR1 is MDHEN and CDR2 is SYDVKM. The CDR3 here is CASSLSKLFTDTQYF. The CDR3 DNA reads TGTGCCAGCAGTTTATCGAAACTCTTCACAGATACGCAGTATTTT.

A note on this clonotype: A much larger clone differs by one base, so this may be a read error. This sequence joins TRBV20-1 and TRBJ2-5; D is perhaps TRBD1 (6 bases). Germline assignment: CDR1 DFQATT and CDR2 SNEGSKA (reference sequence). V was trimmed by 3 bases and J by 5 bases, leaving 13 bases between them. This CDR3 comprises 13 residues. The CDR3 nucleotides read TGCAGTGCTAGGGAGGACAGCCACGAGACCCAGTACTTC. It codes for CSAREDSHETQYF.

This clonotype appeared a few times. The chain carries TRBV6-1 and TRBJ2-1, with no clear D. Germline V gene data show CDR1 as MNHNS and CDR2 as SASEGT. Trimming cost V 7 bases and J 4 bases, with 14 bases left between them. There are 14 residues in the CDR3. This CDR3 reads CASNLAEGYNEQFF. CDR3 bases: TGTGCCAGCAATCTGGCGGAAGGTTACAATGAGCAGTTCTTC.

This clonotype was observed a few times. V is TRBV20-1 and J is TRBJ2-7; TRBD1 might be the D (5 bases). This CDR3 is built from 15 residues. V lost 3 bases and J 0 bases, leaving 15 bases between the germline ends. Per germline, CDR1 DFQATT and CDR2 SNEGSKA (reference sequence). CDR3 in DNA: TGCAGTGCTAGTGGTACAGACAGAAACTCCTACGAGCAGTACTTC. Translated: CSASGTDRNSYEQYF.

There are a few counts of this clonotype. The gene calls are TRBV7-2 and TRBJ1-5, with a weak D call TRBD1 (6 bases). V was clipped by 1 base and J by 1 base, with 11 bases between them. Germline CDR1 and CDR2: SGHTA and FQGNSA. This CDR3 is built from 16 residues. CDR3 in amino acids: CASSLVGGGSNQPQHF. The CDR3 region has the DNA TGTGCCAGCAGCTTAGTTGGGGGCGGAAGCAATCAGCCCCAGCATTTT.

The chain employs TRBV20-1 and TRBJ2-2, with 9 bases identical to TRBD2. Germline loops: CDR1 DFQATT, CDR2 SNEGSKA (reference sequence). This CDR3 contains 15 residues. The ends lost 6 bases at V and 1 base at J; junction bases unmatched: 6. The CDR3, as DNA: TGCAGTGCCCGCCGTAGCGGGGGGAACACCGGGGAGCTGTTTTTT. This encodes CSARRSGGNTGELFF.

The V and J genes are TRBV12-3 or TRBV12-4 and TRBJ1-4; a possible D gene is TRBD1 (6 bases). The V end was cut by 7 bases, the J end by 7 bases, with 16 bases between. This CDR3 is built from 14 residues. CDR3 in DNA: TGTGCCAGCATGGGGGACACCCCCCGTGAAAAACTGTTTTTT. Translation gives CASMGDTPREKLFF.

The CDR3 bases are TGTGCCAGCAGCTTAAGACCAACCGACACCGGGGAGCTGTTTTTT. Its translation: CASSLRPTDTGELFF. The gene calls are TRBV7-8 and TRBJ2-2; unclear D gene. Trimming took 2 bases from V and 3 from J, leaving 10 bases between them. The CDR3 loop spans 15 amino acids. The germline V gene has CDR1 SGHVS and CDR2 FQNEAQ.

This clonotype was recorded many times. V usage is TRBV20-1 and J usage is TRBJ2-3, with 10 bases matching TRBD1. The germline CDR1 and CDR2 sequences are DFQATT and SNEGSKA (reference sequence). V shed 1 base, J shed 4 bases, and the junction held 8 bases outside the gene matches. The CDR3 has 16 residues. The CDR3 DNA reads as TGCAGTGCTAGAGGACAGGGGGCTAGCGGCTCAGATACGCAGTATTTT. This gives the protein CSARGQGASGSDTQYF.

The V and J genes are TRBV2 and TRBJ2-7; 7 bases line up with TRBD2. This CDR3 contains 17 residues. Germline V gene lookup returns CDR1 SNHLY and CDR2 FYNNEI. The ends lost 4 bases at V and 1 base at J; junction bases unmatched: 13. The CDR3 sequence: CASSGAAGASPSYEQYF. In DNA form, the CDR3 reads TGTGCCAGCAGTGGGGCTGCGGGAGCATCCCCTTCCTACGAGCAGTACTTC.

Written as DNA, the CDR3 is TGTGCCAGCAGCCCCCGACAGGCCACCTCTGGGGCCAACGTCCTGACTTTC. It codes for CASSPRQATSGANVLTF. The J gene is TRBJ2-6, the V gene TRBV7-6; tentative D call: TRBD1 (6 bases). The CDR3 has 17 amino acids. Looked up from germline, CDR1 is SGHVS and CDR2 is FNYEAQ. V was clipped by 5 bases and J by 0 bases, with 14 bases between them.

The rearrangement joins TRBV6-5 to TRBJ2-7, with 11 positions matching TRBD2. This CDR3 is 14 amino acids long. After removal of 7 bases from V and 3 bases from J, the junction contained 5 bases not matched to a gene. Germline V lookup: CDR1 MNHEY, CDR2 SVGAGI. CDR3 nucleotide sequence: TGTGCCAGCATTCGGACTAGCGGGTTCTACGAGCAGTACTTC. Translated, it gives CASIRTSGFYEQYF.

The chain is built from TRBV5-6 and TRBJ2-3; TRBD2 matches 8 bases. Germline CDR1 reads SGHDT; CDR2 reads YYEEEE. V dropped 7 bases and J dropped 4; count of bases not matched to a gene: 14. The CDR3 consists of 16 residues. The CDR3 DNA reads as TGTGCCAGCGGCTCCACCCCCAGCGGGAGCCCAGATACGCAGTATTTT. This codes for CASGSTPSGSPDTQYF.

This clonotype was seen a handful of times. The rearrangement links TRBV28 to TRBJ1-5, with TRBD1 matching 7 bases. There are 15 residues in the CDR3. The V gene end was trimmed by 6 bases and the J gene end by 4 bases; junction bases not matched to a gene: 9. Germline V gives CDR1 MDHEN, CDR2 SYDVKM. Written as DNA, the CDR3 is TGTGCCAGCAGGGTGACAGGGCCCGATAATCAGCCCCAGCATTTT. Its protein product is CASRVTGPDNQPQHF. The variable domain in full, with the rest retrieved from reference TRBV28 and TRBJ1-5, is DVKVTQSSRYLVKRTGEKVFLECVQDMDHENMFWYRQDPGLGLRLIYFSYDVKMKEKGDIPEGYSVSREKKERFSLILESASTNQTSMYLCASRVTGPDNQPQHFGDGTRLSIL.

Notes on this clonotype: A clone one base away is much larger, so this may be a read error. The conserved phenylalanine or tryptophan is not found at the CDR3 terminus, so this likely reflects a read error. The chain links TRBV5-1 to TRBJ2-3; either TRBD1 or TRBD2 may fit D (5 bases each). This CDR3 is 14 amino acids long. V was trimmed by 4 bases and J by 3 bases, leaving 12 bases between them. Germline assignment: CDR1 SGHRS and CDR2 YFSETQ. The CDR3 region has the DNA TGCGCCAGCAGCCGGGACCCCGGGACAGATACGCAGTATTTG. Translating it yields CASSRDPGTDTQYL.

This clonotype was recorded a few times. No conserved phenylalanine or tryptophan ends this CDR3, so it is likely a read error. The DNA is omitted, as the CDR3 cannot be located on it reliably, and the CDR3 follows TCRdb's listing. This sequence joins TRBV20-1 and TRBJ2-1; TRBD2 is taken as the D call from the table, unchecked against the DNA. Germline CDR1 is DFQATT and CDR2 is SNEGSKA (reference sequence). The length of the CDR3 is 14 amino acids, counting both ends. CDR3 sequence reads: CSARDRAWAGEVSV.

The chain joins TRBV5-1 to TRBJ2-4; TRBD2 is a possible D gene (6 bases). CDR1 and CDR2 from the germline V gene are SGHRS and YFSETQ. Trimming left V 3 bases short and J 4 bases short, with 26 bases between. This CDR3 contains 19 residues. In DNA form, the CDR3 reads TGCGCCAGCAGCTGGGGATGGGAGGATCCAACGACTTTTAAAAACATTCAGTACTTC. Translated: CASSWGWEDPTTFKNIQYF.

The genes are TRBV7-9 and TRBJ2-7, with TRBD1 matching 7 bases. CDR3 length: 14 residues. Trimming at V came to 7 bases and at J to 3 bases, leaving 9 bases not matched to a gene. Germline CDR1 SEHNR, CDR2 FQNEAQ (reference sequence). CDR3 sequence: CASTSWTGRYEQYF. CDR3 coding DNA: TGTGCCAGCACCTCCTGGACAGGCCGCTACGAGCAGTACTTC.

The rearrangement uses TRBV7-2 and TRBJ2-5, with 14 positions matching TRBD2. Germline lookup yields CDR1 SGHTA and CDR2 FQGNSA. CDR3 length equals 17 residues. The trim removed 5 bases at V and 5 bases at J, leaving 10 bases unmatched. The CDR3 is CASSQGTSGRTMETQYF. DNA of the CDR3: TGTGCCAGCAGCCAAGGGACTAGCGGGAGAACGATGGAGACCCAGTACTTC.

This clonotype was seen a few times. V and J are TRBV27 and TRBJ2-5, with TRBD2 matching 8 bases. V dropped 6 bases and J dropped 5; count of bases not matched to a gene: 8. Germline CDR1 and CDR2: MNHEY and SMNVEV (reference sequence). This CDR3 region has 14 residues. The CDR3 DNA sequence: TGTGCCAGCAGGGGGAGCGGGGGCCGGGAGACCCAGTACTTC. Translation gives CASRGSGGRETQYF.